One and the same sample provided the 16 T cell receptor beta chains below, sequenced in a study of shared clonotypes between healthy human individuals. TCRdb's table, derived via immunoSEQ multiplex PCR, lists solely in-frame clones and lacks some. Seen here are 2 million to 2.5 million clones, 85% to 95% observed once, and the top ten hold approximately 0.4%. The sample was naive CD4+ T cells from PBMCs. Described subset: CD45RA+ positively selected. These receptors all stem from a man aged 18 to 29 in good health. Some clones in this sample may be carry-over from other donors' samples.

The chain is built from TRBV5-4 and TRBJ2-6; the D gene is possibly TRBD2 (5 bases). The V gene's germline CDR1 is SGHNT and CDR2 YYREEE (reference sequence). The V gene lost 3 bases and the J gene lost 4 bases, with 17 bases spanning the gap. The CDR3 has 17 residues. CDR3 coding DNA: TGTGCCAGCAGCTCCAAAGCTAGCTACCCCGGGGCCAACGTCCTGACTTTC. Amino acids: CASSSKASYPGANVLTF.

The DNA of the CDR3 is TGCAGCGTACCGGGCAGGGCGAACACCGGGGAGCTGTTTTTT. This gives the protein CSVPGRANTGELFF. The rearrangement links TRBV29-1 to TRBJ2-2, with D maybe TRBD1 (5 bases). V lost 6 bases and J 0 bases, leaving 11 bases between the germline ends. Germline CDR1 reads SQVTM; CDR2 reads ANQGSEA. CDR3 length: 14 residues.

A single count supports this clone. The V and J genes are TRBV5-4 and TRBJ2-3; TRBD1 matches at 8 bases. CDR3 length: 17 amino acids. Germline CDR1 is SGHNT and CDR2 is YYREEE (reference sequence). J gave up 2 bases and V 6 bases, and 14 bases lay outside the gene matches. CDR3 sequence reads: CASNSKRQGRPTDTQYF. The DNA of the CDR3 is TGTGCCAGCAACTCAAAAAGACAGGGGAGACCCACAGATACGCAGTATTTT.

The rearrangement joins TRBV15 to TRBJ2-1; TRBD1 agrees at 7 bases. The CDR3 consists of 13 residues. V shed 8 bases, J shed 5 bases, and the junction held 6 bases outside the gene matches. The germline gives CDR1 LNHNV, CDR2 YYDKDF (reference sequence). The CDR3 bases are TGTGCCACCCAGGGGGTTTCTAACAATGAGCAGTTCTTC. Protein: CATQGVSNNEQFF.

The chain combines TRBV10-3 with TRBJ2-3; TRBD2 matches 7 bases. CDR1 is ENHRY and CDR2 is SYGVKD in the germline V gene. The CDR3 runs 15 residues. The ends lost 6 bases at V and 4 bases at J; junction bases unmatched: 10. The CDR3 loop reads CAIRRTSLEPDTQYF. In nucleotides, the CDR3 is TGTGCCATCAGGAGGACTAGTCTGGAGCCAGATACGCAGTATTTT.

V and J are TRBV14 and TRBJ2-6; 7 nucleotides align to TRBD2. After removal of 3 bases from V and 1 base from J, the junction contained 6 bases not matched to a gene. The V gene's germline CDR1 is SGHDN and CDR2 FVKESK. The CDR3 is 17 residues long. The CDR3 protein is CASSHYMGGSGANVLTF. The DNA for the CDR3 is TGTGCCAGCAGCCATTATATGGGGGGGTCTGGGGCCAACGTCCTGACTTTC.

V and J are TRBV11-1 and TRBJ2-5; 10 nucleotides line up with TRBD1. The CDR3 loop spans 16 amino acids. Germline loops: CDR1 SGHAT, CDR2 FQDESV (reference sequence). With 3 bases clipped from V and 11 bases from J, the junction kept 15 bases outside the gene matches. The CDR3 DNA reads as TGTGCCAGCAGCTTCGGACCGGGACAGGGGCTTCCGGAGCAGTACTTC. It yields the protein CASSFGPGQGLPEQYF.

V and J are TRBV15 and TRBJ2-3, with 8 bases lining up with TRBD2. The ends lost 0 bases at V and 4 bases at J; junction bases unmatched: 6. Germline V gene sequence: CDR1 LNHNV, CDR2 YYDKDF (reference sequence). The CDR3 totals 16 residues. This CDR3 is CATSREMAGGPDTQYF. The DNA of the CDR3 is TGTGCCACCAGCAGAGAGATGGCGGGAGGCCCAGATACGCAGTATTTT. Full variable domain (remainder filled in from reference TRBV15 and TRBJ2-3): DAMVIQNPRYQVTQFGKPVTLSCSQTLNHNVMYWYQQKSSQAPKLLFHYYDKDFNNEADTPDNFQSRRPNTSFCFLDIRSPGLGDTAMYLCATSREMAGGPDTQYFGPGTRLTVL.

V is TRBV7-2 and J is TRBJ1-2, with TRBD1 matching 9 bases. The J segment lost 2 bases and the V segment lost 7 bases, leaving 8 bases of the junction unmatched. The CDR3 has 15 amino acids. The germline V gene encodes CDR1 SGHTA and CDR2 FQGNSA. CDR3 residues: CASKRDRDQNYGYTF. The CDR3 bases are TGTGCCAGCAAACGGGACAGGGACCAAAACTATGGCTACACCTTC.

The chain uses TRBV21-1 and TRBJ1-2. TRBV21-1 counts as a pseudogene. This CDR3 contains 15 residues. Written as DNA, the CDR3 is TGTGCCAGCAGCCTTTTAGGTGCACCAAGCTATGGCTACACCTTC. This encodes CASSLLGAPSYGYTF.

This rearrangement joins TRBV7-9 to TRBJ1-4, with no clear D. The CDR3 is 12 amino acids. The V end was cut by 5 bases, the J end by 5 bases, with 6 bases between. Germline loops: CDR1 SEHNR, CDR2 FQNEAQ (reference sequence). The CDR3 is CASSLQNEKLFF. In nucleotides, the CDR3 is TGTGCCAGCAGCCTCCAGAATGAAAAACTGTTTTTT.

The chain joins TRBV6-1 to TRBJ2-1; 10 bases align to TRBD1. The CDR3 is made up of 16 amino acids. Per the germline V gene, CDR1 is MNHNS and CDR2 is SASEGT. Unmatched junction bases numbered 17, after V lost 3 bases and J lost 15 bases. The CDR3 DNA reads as TGTGCCAGCAGTGACACCGGGACAGGGGTTTCGTTCTTGTGGTTCTTC. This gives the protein CASSDTGTGVSFLWFF.

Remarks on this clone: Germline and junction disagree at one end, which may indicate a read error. Here the CDR3 DNA reads TGTGCCAGCAGCCCAACTAGATCCTTCAATGAGCAGTTCTTC. Amino acids: CASSPTRSFNEQFF. The chain recombines TRBV7-3 with TRBJ2-1; possibly TRBD2 for D (5 bases). Germline V gives CDR1 SGHTA, CDR2 FQGTGA. This CDR3 has 14 amino acids.

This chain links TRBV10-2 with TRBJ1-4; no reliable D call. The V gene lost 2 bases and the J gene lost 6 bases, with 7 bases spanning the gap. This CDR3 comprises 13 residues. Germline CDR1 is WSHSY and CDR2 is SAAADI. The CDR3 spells CASSETEDEKLFF. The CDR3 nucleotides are TGCGCCAGCAGTGAGACGGAAGATGAAAAACTGTTTTTT.

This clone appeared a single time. In DNA, the CDR3 is TGTGCCAGCAGTACGACCCCGGGCCCTGCCTACTACGAGCAGTACTTC. Translated, it gives CASSTTPGPAYYEQYF. The chain carries TRBV27 and TRBJ2-7; no clear D. V was clipped by 5 bases and J by 3 bases, with 20 bases between them. In germline, CDR1 is MNHEY, CDR2 SMNVEV (reference sequence). The CDR3 length is 16 residues.

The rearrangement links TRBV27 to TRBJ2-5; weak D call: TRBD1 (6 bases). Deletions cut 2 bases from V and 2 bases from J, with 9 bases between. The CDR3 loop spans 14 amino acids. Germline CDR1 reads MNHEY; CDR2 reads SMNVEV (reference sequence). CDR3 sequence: CASSLRRGQETQYF. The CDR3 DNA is TGTGCCAGCAGTTTACGCAGGGGACAAGAGACCCAGTACTTC.